The 22 T cell receptor beta chains below were found in one sample sequenced in a study of Ad26.COV2.S vaccination and SARS-CoV-2 variants. TCRdb's copy holds only in-frame clones and misses some; the assay was immunoSEQ multiplex PCR. The top ten clones hold around 1.8% of a sample with almost 400,000 clones, 89% of them seen once. Stated treatment: some 19 received Ad26.COV2.S at low or high dose, single or two shots; 5 received placebo; per-sample allocation not given. Sampling occurred on day 63 after the first vaccine or placebo injection. The material sequenced was peripheral blood, taken in a trial of Ad26.COV2.S vaccine versus placebo. The source is a person aged 18-65 years who received the Ad26.COV2.S COVID-19 vaccine or a placebo.

The CDR3 spells CASSLKLTGELFF. The CDR3 DNA sequence: TGTGCCAGCAGCCTTAAACTCACCGGGGAGCTGTTTTTT. The chain carries TRBV11-2 and TRBJ2-2; no firm D call. Germline-derived CDR1 and CDR2 are SGHAT and FQNNGV. The CDR3 is 13 residues long. The V end was cut by 5 bases, the J end by 4 bases, with 8 bases between.

V is TRBV30 and J is TRBJ2-7; TRBD1 aligns across 12 bases. V gave up 0 bases and J gave up 4 bases; unmatched junction bases: 16. This CDR3 spans 19 amino acids. Germline values: CDR1 GTSNPN, CDR2 SVGIG (reference sequence). The CDR3 DNA follows: TGTGCCTGGAGTGTAGATCTTGGGACAGGGGGCCCCGCTCCATACGAGCAGTACTTC. This gives the protein CAWSVDLGTGGPAPYEQYF.

This clone was picked up one time. The rearrangement uses TRBV24-1 and TRBJ2-2, with TRBD1 identical over 9 bases. The trim removed 10 bases at V and 4 bases at J, leaving 3 bases unmatched. The germline gives CDR1 KGHDR, CDR2 SFDVKD. This CDR3 spans 13 amino acids. DNA for the CDR3: TGTGCCACAGGGGGACAGGGCACCGGGGAGCTGTTTTTT. Protein sequence: CATGGQGTGELFF.

The CDR3 here is CASSPAVSLQETQYF. CDR3 sequence (DNA): TGTGCCAGCAGTCCCGCCGTCAGCTTGCAAGAGACCCAGTACTTC. V usage is TRBV2 and J usage is TRBJ2-5; D not resolved. This CDR3 has 15 amino acids. Trimming took off 5 bases at V and 2 bases at J, with 15 bases between the two ends. Germline V gene lookup returns CDR1 SNHLY and CDR2 FYNNEI.

In DNA, the CDR3 is TGTGCCAGCAGCTCACGACTAGCGGGGGAAATAACAGAGAGGACCCAGTACTTC. Translated: CASSSRLAGEITERTQYF. V usage is TRBV14 and J usage is TRBJ2-5; 12 nucleotides line up with TRBD2. CDR1 and CDR2 (germline): SGHDN, FVKESK. This CDR3 is 18 amino acids long. Losses at the gene ends were 5 bases for V and 7 bases for J; bases not matched to a gene: 17.

The chain joins TRBV6-5 to TRBJ2-1, with 7 bases lining up with TRBD1. Per germline, CDR1 MNHEY and CDR2 SVGAGI. V dropped 5 bases and J dropped 11; count of bases not matched to a gene: 3. The CDR3 is 11 amino acids. The CDR3 bases are TGTGCCAGCAGTCGACAGGGCAAGCAGTTCTTC. Its translation: CASSRQGKQFF.

The rearrangement uses TRBV4-1 and TRBJ1-4; D is unclear. The V end was cut by 6 bases, the J end by 0 bases, with 17 bases between. Germline values: CDR1 MGHRA, CDR2 YSYEKL. CDR3 size: 17 residues. The CDR3 DNA reads as TGCGCCAGCAGTCGCGTCAGAACCCTTGCAACTAATGAAAAACTGTTTTTT. Protein: CASSRVRTLATNEKLFF.

The DNA of the CDR3 is TGTGCCAGCAGTGCCCTTTGGACGGAAAGCTCCTACGAGCAGTACTTC. As protein: CASSALWTESSYEQYF. This chain connects TRBV6-1 to TRBJ2-7; D unclear. The CDR3 extends over 16 amino acids. Germline V gene sequence: CDR1 MNHNS, CDR2 SASEGT. Trimming shortened V by 4 bases and J by 0 bases, and 16 bases separated the two germline ends.

In DNA, the CDR3 is TGTGCCACCAGTGATCCGGGTTCTGGAAACACCATATATTTT. This gives the protein CATSDPGSGNTIYF. This chain joins TRBV24-1 and TRBJ1-3; D is unclear. This CDR3 has 14 residues. Germline CDR1 reads KGHDR; CDR2 reads SFDVKD. Trimming stripped 3 bases from V and 1 base from J, with 6 bases between.

The rearrangement joins TRBV4-3 to TRBJ2-7, with TRBD1 identical over 8 bases. This CDR3 spans 15 amino acids. The germline V gene has CDR1 LGHNA and CDR2 YSLEER. V shed 1 base and J 1 base; nucleotides not matched to a gene: 3. The chain's CDR3 is CASSQAGQGSYEQYF. CDR3 in DNA: TGCGCCAGCAGCCAAGCCGGACAGGGTTCCTACGAGCAGTACTTC.

The rearrangement uses TRBV5-1 and TRBJ2-5; 7 nucleotides line up with TRBD2. CDR3 size: 15 residues. Trimming removed 0 bases from V and 5 bases from J; junction bases left unmatched: 7. CDR1 is SGHRS and CDR2 is YFSETQ in the germline V gene. DNA of the CDR3: TGCGCCAGCAGCTTGGTGGCGGGAGAGGGTGAGACCCAGTACTTC. It translates to CASSLVAGEGETQYF. Together with reference TRBV5-1 and TRBJ2-5, the CDR3 gives the full variable domain: KAGVTQTPRYLIKTRGQQVTLSCSPISGHRSVSWYQQTPGQGLQFLFEYFSETQRNKGNFPGRFSGRQFSNSRSEMNVSTLELGDSALYLCASSLVAGEGETQYFGPGTRLLVL.

The V and J genes are TRBV10-3 and TRBJ1-2, with 7 bases lining up with TRBD1. The CDR3 runs to 14 residues. Trimming took 7 bases from V and 8 from J; bases not matched to a gene: 13. From germline, CDR1 is ENHRY and CDR2 SYGVKD. The DNA for the CDR3 is TGTGCCATCAAGGGGGGAGAGGGGGCGGCCGGCTACACCTTC. Translation gives CAIKGGEGAAGYTF.

The chain carries TRBV7-8 and TRBJ2-1; 8 bases agree with TRBD2. V shed 1 base and J 5 bases; nucleotides not matched to a gene: 4. Germline V gene sequence: CDR1 SGHVS, CDR2 FQNEAQ. The CDR3 consists of 15 residues. The CDR3 protein is CASSLEGLENNEQFF. The DNA for the CDR3 is TGTGCCAGCAGCTTAGAGGGACTAGAGAACAATGAGCAGTTCTTC.

This sequence joins TRBV5-1 and TRBJ2-1, with 8 bases matching TRBD2. Germline V CDR1 and CDR2: SGHRS, YFSETQ. V lost 5 bases to trimming and J lost 3 bases; unmatched junction nucleotides: 7. The CDR3 spans 15 residues. Written as DNA, the CDR3 is TGCGCCAGCAGGAGGGCCGGGACTAGCTACAATGAGCAGTTCTTC. This sequence encodes CASRRAGTSYNEQFF.

This chain uses TRBV28 with TRBJ1-2; no clear D. Trimming pared 2 bases from V and 0 bases from J, leaving 7 bases between. The germline V gene has CDR1 MDHEN and CDR2 SYDVKM. This CDR3 contains 14 residues. In nucleotides, the CDR3 is TGTGCCAGCAGTTTAGGCAGAACTAACTATGGCTACACCTTC. This encodes CASSLGRTNYGYTF.

The rearrangement links TRBV21-1 to TRBJ1-4; the D segment call TRBD1 is taken from the table without a DNA check. TRBV21-1 is a documented pseudogene. The CDR3 has 19 residues. The CDR3 DNA is TGTGCCAGCAGCAAAGAACGGGACAGGGGGCCGGCAACTAATGAAAAACTGTTTTTT. Protein: CASSKERDRGPATNEKLFF.

The rearrangement joins TRBV7-3 to TRBJ2-3; D not certain. CDR1 and CDR2 (germline): SGHTA, FQGTGA. The CDR3 consists of 15 residues. The V end was cut by 2 bases, the J end by 2 bases, with 11 bases between. As DNA, the CDR3 is TGTGCCAGCAGCTTATTGACGCCCTTCACAGATACGCAGTATTTT. Its translation: CASSLLTPFTDTQYF.

This clone was detected only once. The rearrangement uses TRBV11-2 and TRBJ2-7; D is unresolved. V lost 1 base to trimming and J lost 5 bases, with 3 bases between them. Germline CDR1 SGHAT, CDR2 FQNNGV. CDR3 length: 11 residues. CDR3 in DNA: TGTGCCAGCAGCTTAGGGGACGAGCAGTACTTC. Translated, it gives CASSLGDEQYF.

The chain couples TRBV3-1 (or the pseudogene TRBV3-2) to TRBJ2-4; 8 bases agree with TRBD1. J gave up 4 bases and V 6 bases, and 5 bases lay outside the gene matches. From germline, CDR1 is LGHDT and CDR2 YNNKEL (reference sequence). The CDR3 totals 14 residues. The CDR3 loop is CASRLGTGKNIQYF. The CDR3 DNA sequence: TGTGCCAGCAGGCTCGGGACAGGAAAAAACATTCAGTACTTC.

This clone was picked up one time. The V and J genes are TRBV7-9 and TRBJ1-5; D not resolved. V was shortened by 4 bases and J by 4 bases, with 5 bases between the two germline ends. This CDR3 spans 12 amino acids. Germline CDR1 SEHNR, CDR2 FQNEAQ (reference sequence). CDR3 residues: CASSWSNQPQHF. The CDR3 DNA reads as TGTGCCAGCAGCTGGTCAAATCAGCCCCAGCATTTT.

V is TRBV9 and J is TRBJ2-3; D may correspond to TRBD1 or TRBD2 (5 bases each). The germline V and J ends were trimmed by 0 bases and 2 bases, with 13 bases remaining between them. Germline V lookup: CDR1 SGDLS, CDR2 YYNGEE. The CDR3 spans 16 residues. CDR3 nucleotides: TGTGCCAGCAGCGTAGGGGGGTTTGAAGTCACAGATACGCAGTATTTT. Encoded protein: CASSVGGFEVTDTQYF.

The rearrangement uses TRBV6-1 and TRBJ2-1; D perhaps matches TRBD1 (6 bases). There are 14 residues in the CDR3. From germline, CDR1 is MNHNS and CDR2 SASEGT. V lost 3 bases and J lost 8, with 14 bases in between. CDR3 residues: CASSDRGKSDEQFF. As DNA, the CDR3 is TGTGCCAGCAGTGACAGGGGAAAGTCGGATGAGCAGTTCTTC.